A selection of T cell receptor beta chains follows, all from one sample in a study of OX40 agonist ivuxolimab in advanced cancers. Measured with immunoSEQ multiplex PCR; TCRdb has only the in-frame clones, and not every one. The sample lists tens of thousands of clones, roughly 87% occurring once. Sequencing was performed on CD4+ or CD8+ T cells sorted from blood, taken in a trial of the OX40 agonist ivuxolimab. These receptors were taken from an adult with an advanced solid tumor such as melanoma, head and neck, liver or kidney cancer. CDR3s leave out the opening cysteine and the closing phenylalanine or tryptophan. The order of the fields is V gene, CDR3 protein.

V: TRBV27
CDR3: ASKGQGNTEAF

V: TRBV30
CDR3: AWSVLRGREGYT

V: TRBV10-1
CDR3: ASSAQIGETQY

V: TRBV27
CDR3: ASSFNSGGDTQY

V: TRBV7-7
CDR3: ASSESPGANVLT

V: TRBV6-6
CDR3: ASSYPSAQETQY

V: TRBV4-1
CDR3: ASSQGLNNNQPQH

V: TRBV27
CDR3: ASSRRGATQETQY

V: TRBV6-1
CDR3: ASSGRQGIEKLF

V: TRBV18
CDR3: ASSRPLGQRSWSGANVLT

V: TRBV20-1
CDR3: GAWSRETQY

V: TRBV5-1
CDR3: ASSRDRYSGNTIY

V: TRBV5-1
CDR3: ASSFRVGNYEQY

V: TRBV6-1
CDR3: ASSEVRGGTGELF

V: TRBV10-1
CDR3: ASSESGEVNEQY

V: TRBV5-1
CDR3: ASSLVQGAREQY

V: TRBV7-3
CDR3: ASSLKGDGDSGTDTQY

V: TRBV7-3
CDR3: ASSSPHRGRGNQPQH

V: TRBV7-2
CDR3: ASSLSGQNGYT

V: TRBV30
CDR3: AWSVLIGAGGYT

V: TRBV9
CDR3: ASSARQGVNEQY

V: TRBV30
CDR3: AWSGTSEQF

V: TRBV2
CDR3: ASNYEQGPLVGEQY

V: TRBV19
CDR3: ASSMSLRGLLVSLYGYT

V: TRBV5-1
CDR3: ASSLGGGGGVEKLF

V: TRBV2
CDR3: ASTKKNYAGDTQY

V: TRBV27
CDR3: ASTAGWNQPQH

V: TRBV27
CDR3: ASRDSRGWNQPQH

V: TRBV7-9
CDR3: ASSFGAGNTIY

V: TRBV14
CDR3: ASSQDWGVSYNEQF

V: TRBV6-1
CDR3: ASSEYGGPTNEKLF

V: TRBV11-2
CDR3: ASRSLDSGSYEQY

V: TRBV7-2
CDR3: ASNPGGTDTQY

V: TRBV28
CDR3: ASSLSKGFYRDRASPLH

V: TRBV6-1
CDR3: ASSVGQGPDTQY

V: TRBV5-4
CDR3: ASSSGGQVNEQF

V: TRBV2
CDR3: ASSYGVSYGYT

V: TRBV5-4
CDR3: ASSLFGGVSSYNEQF

V: TRBV7-9
CDR3: ASSLVRPAGATYNEQF

V: TRBV7-8
CDR3: ASSLGEPGQGTQH

V: TRBV14
CDR3: ASSLIGTGYTNEQF

V: TRBV28
CDR3: ASSSQGWGGNQPQH

V: TRBV10-3
CDR3: AITDSWDQPQH

V: TRBV6-5
CDR3: ASSYSEPNTDTQY

V: TRBV9
CDR3: ASSVAYGGPAAANEKLF